The clone carrying this TCR beta chain was seen only once. The data were taken from a study of blood T cell repertoires in COVID-19. Overall study: There were acute and convalescent COVID-19 samples, and they came from the United States, Italy and Spain. The analysed material was cDNA or gDNA that came from T cells, B-cell-depleted T cells, or PBMCs.

As originally analysed: Using reference gene primer amplification, nucleated cell counts were estimated. Assay: immunoSEQ multiplex PCR; the TCRdb copy retains only in-frame clones and omits some. Clone size and the V and J calls come from that table; the DNA yielded D and trimming. Of about 280,000 clones listed, 80% to 90% are singletons. Germline V gene sequence: CDR1 LNHDA, CDR2 SQIVND (reference sequence). The trim removed 7 bases at V and 5 bases at J, leaving 8 bases unmatched. The CDR3 has 15 residues. This receptor was taken from a woman between 45 and 60 years old who had recovered from COVID-19. Sequencing was done on a sample of peripheral blood. The chain is built from TRBV19 and TRBJ2-1; TRBD2 agrees at 10 bases. CDR3 bases: TGTGCCAGTACCAGACTAGCGGGTGGAAACAATGAGCAGTTCTTC. It codes for CASTRLAGGNNEQFF.